This T cell receptor (beta chain) was identified in a study of OX40 agonist ivuxolimab in advanced cancers. Context from the whole study: The costimulatory receptor OX40 (CD134) was targeted by ivuxolimab, a fully human IgG2 agonistic monoclonal antibody. Peripheral TCRbeta sequencing aimed to test whether ivuxolimab altered TCR sequence diversity and caused clonal T-cell expansion. Prior anti-PD-1, anti-PD-L1 or anti-CTLA-4 therapy was permitted, and checkpoint inhibitors had been received by around 40% of dose-escalation patients. Of the approximately 50 patients in dose escalation, some 20 had hepatocellular carcinoma, some 15 had melanoma, 9 had renal cell carcinoma and 9 had head and neck cancer. A male proportion of roughly 80% and a mean age of 60 years, ranging from roughly 20 to 80, were recorded for the dose-escalation cohort. The paper describes the monotherapy dose-escalation part (N of about 54 patients) of the phase I trial of ivuxolimab. Intravenous ivuxolimab was administered to patients every 2 weeks at six dose levels: 0.01, 0.1, 0.3, 1.5, 3 and 10 mg/kg. Partial responses occurred in three dose-escalation patients, of whom one had hepatocellular carcinoma and two had cutaneous melanoma. Paper-wide results and their limitations: Low levels of normalized T-cell clonal expansion were also shown by some nonresponding patients. After ivuxolimab, CD8+ T cells had more expanded clones than CD4+ T cells on average. Clonal expansion of both CD4+ and CD8+ blood T cells was observed from baseline to week 6 at doses 0.1 to 3.0 mg/kg. Which antigens the clonally expanded peripheral T cells were specific for was not determined. In the 0.1-3.0 mg/kg groups, partial responders had among the lowest normalized peripheral clonal expansion, particularly in CD8+ T cells.

Patients with autoimmune disease history or receiving systemic immunosuppression were excluded from the trial. Peripheral blood for TCR sequencing was collected from all dose cohorts at baseline, on cycle 4 day 1, and on cycle 7 day 1. The samples were taken from a phase I, first-in-human, multicenter, open-label dose-escalation trial of ivuxolimab. Adults with locally advanced or metastatic melanoma, renal cell carcinoma, hepatocellular carcinoma or head and neck squamous cell carcinoma were enrolled in the trial. Before TCR sequencing, CD4+ T cells and CD8+ T cells from peripheral blood were sorted into separate populations. With regard to this clone: There is no known antigen for this receptor. Per-base qualities were not stored, and no clone one base away is much larger.

Cut back by 0 bases and 4 bases, the V and J ends lie 12 bases apart. Looking up the germline V gene (reference sequence) yields CDR1 SGHKS and CDR2 YYEKEE. Taken from cysteine to phenylalanine, the CDR3 has 15 residues. Just the 45-base CDR3 DNA is kept, in frame starting at base 1. Genomic DNA was isolated from the sorted cells so that the TCRbeta CDR3 region could be sequenced. TCRbeta CDR3 regions were sequenced using the immunoSEQ Assay. TCRdb took over this immuneACCESS table, retaining in-frame rearrangements with V and J assigned. Such tables are incomplete; in checked studies, under half of the missing clones stem from an unresolved V gene, and the remainder is unexplained. For this sample there are about 48,000 clones; roughly 87% appear just once. Together, the top ten hold around 6% of the sample.

This TCR was sampled from an adult with an advanced solid tumor such as melanoma, head and neck, liver or kidney cancer. The rearranged segments are TRBV5-5 and TRBJ2-3; confidence is insufficient to name the D gene. Specimen: CD4+ or CD8+ T cells sorted from blood, collected in a trial of the OX40 agonist ivuxolimab. The nucleotide sequence is given as TGTGCCAGCAGCTTGGGCCCTATGGTTGCAGATACGCAGTATTTT. This sequence encodes CASSLGPMVADTQYF.